A single sample gave rise to the 18 T cell receptor beta chains below, sequenced in a study of T cells after yellow fever vaccination. TCRdb re-called the 5' RACE reads through MiXCR, storing one row per CDR3 protein. Counted here are some 260,000 distinct CDR3 sequences, 5.2% occurring once; the ten biggest clones make up 2.5% to 4%. Sample: CD4+ T cells sorted from PBMCs, taken on the day of the yellow fever booster vaccination. All receptors come from a man between 18 and 35 years old who received the YFV17D yellow fever vaccine.

This clonotype was counted many times. V usage is TRBV5-4 and J usage is TRBJ2-3; no clear D gene. The germline V gene encodes CDR1 SGHNT and CDR2 YYREEE (reference sequence). This CDR3 contains 11 residues. V was shortened by 0 bases and J by 8 bases, with 4 bases between the two germline ends. In DNA, the CDR3 is TGTGCCAGCAGCTTGGCGGGTACGCAGTATTTT. This translates into CASSLAGTQYF.

The chain uses TRBV7-9 and TRBJ1-1; D is possibly TRBD1 (6 bases). Trimming took 8 bases from V and 0 from J, leaving 16 bases between them. Looked up from germline, CDR1 is SEHNR and CDR2 is FQNEAQ (reference sequence). CDR3 length equals 15 residues. CDR3 loop: CASGSQGTMNTEAFF. In DNA form, the CDR3 reads TGTGCCAGCGGAAGCCAGGGGACCATGAACACTGAAGCTTTCTTT.

In its sample, this clonotype was seen many times. The chain combines TRBV5-1 with TRBJ2-5; D is perhaps TRBD1 or TRBD2 (5 bases each). The germline V gene encodes CDR1 SGHRS and CDR2 YFSETQ. The CDR3 spans 14 residues. Trimming took 3 bases from V and 5 from J, leaving 14 bases between them. The CDR3 DNA follows: TGCGCCAGCAGCTCCCGGGACCCAGGCGAGACCCAGTACTTC. This encodes CASSSRDPGETQYF. Combining the CDR3 with reference TRBV5-1 and TRBJ2-5 gives the whole variable domain KAGVTQTPRYLIKTRGQQVTLSCSPISGHRSVSWYQQTPGQGLQFLFEYFSETQRNKGNFPGRFSGRQFSNSRSEMNVSTLELGDSALYLCASSSRDPGETQYFGPGTRLLVL.

This clonotype was recorded at least ten times. The gene calls are TRBV5-1 and TRBJ2-3; D is unclear. V gave up 1 base and J gave up 6 bases, with 6 bases separating them. Germline CDR1 and CDR2: SGHRS and YFSETQ. The CDR3 extends over 12 amino acids. CDR3 sequence reads: CASSLPSDTQYF. The CDR3 DNA reads TGCGCCAGCAGCTTGCCCTCGGATACGCAGTATTTT.

This clonotype came up many times. The chain employs TRBV20-1 and TRBJ1-6, with unresolved D. This CDR3 spans 13 amino acids. Trimming took off 3 bases at V and 6 bases at J, with 9 bases between the two ends. The germline gives CDR1 DFQATT, CDR2 SNEGSKA (reference sequence). CDR3 coding DNA: TGCAGTGCTAGTGGGCAGCCTAATTCACCCCTCCACTTT. It encodes CSASGQPNSPLHF.

This clonotype appeared many times. The chain carries TRBV29-1 and TRBJ2-7; D not resolved. The CDR3 runs 14 residues. The germline V gene has CDR1 SQVTM and CDR2 ANQGSEA. V was clipped by 0 bases and J by 0 bases, with 9 bases between them. CDR3: CSVEEDGFSYEQYF. The CDR3 coding sequence is TGCAGCGTTGAAGAGGACGGATTCTCCTACGAGCAGTACTTC.

Points on this clonotype: The germline gene is not matched at one end of the junction; a read error may be the cause. The chain joins TRBV14 to TRBJ2-3; perhaps D is TRBD1 or TRBD2 (6 bases each). From germline, CDR1 is SGHDN and CDR2 FVKESK. CDR3 length: 15 residues. The CDR3: CASGHRGRATDTQYF. In DNA form, the CDR3 reads TGTGCCAGCGGCCACCGGGGGCGAGCAACAGATACGCAGTATTTT.

This clonotype was seen at least ten times. This chain links TRBV6-1 with TRBJ2-1; TRBD2 agrees at 10 bases. CDR1 MNHNS and CDR2 SASEGT come from the germline V gene. CDR3 size: 16 residues. Unmatched junction bases numbered 7, after V lost 5 bases and J lost 3 bases. CDR3: CASSYLAGANYNEQFF. In nucleotides, the CDR3 is TGTGCCAGCAGTTACCTAGCGGGGGCCAACTACAATGAGCAGTTCTTC.

This clonotype was recorded many times. The chain employs TRBV6-2 or TRBV6-3 and TRBJ1-5; 7 bases are a match to TRBD1. After removal of 4 bases from V and 7 bases from J, the junction contained 10 bases not matched to a gene. There are 15 residues in the CDR3. Germline CDR1 and CDR2: MNHEY and SVGEGT. The CDR3 coding sequence is TGTGCCAGCAGTTCTCCCCACAGGGGTTCCCAGCCCCAGCATTTT. Protein product: CASSSPHRGSQPQHF.

This clonotype has at least ten counts. The rearrangement joins TRBV5-1 to TRBJ2-1, with D hard to call. The V end lost 0 bases, the J end lost 0 bases, and 10 bases lay between the germline ends. CDR1 and CDR2 (germline): SGHRS, YFSETQ. The CDR3 extends over 16 amino acids. CDR3 loop: CASSLGSSSSYNEQFF. The CDR3 DNA is TGCGCCAGCAGCTTGGGATCCTCTTCCTCCTACAATGAGCAGTTCTTC.

The rearrangement links TRBV6-6 to TRBJ2-3, with D perhaps TRBD1 or TRBD2 (5 bases each). The V gene's germline CDR1 is MNHNY and CDR2 SVGAGI (reference sequence). The CDR3 is 12 residues long. Trimming pared 7 bases from V and 10 bases from J, leaving 15 bases between. CDR3 amino acids: CASNPGGTSQYF. The CDR3 DNA reads TGTGCCAGCAATCCCGGTGGGACGTCGCAGTATTTT.

The CDR3 here is CATSRGGQETQYF. The CDR3 DNA reads as TGTGCCACCAGCCGTGGAGGACAAGAGACCCAGTACTTC. This rearrangement joins TRBV24-1 to TRBJ2-5; D is possibly TRBD2 (5 bases). The V end was cut by 7 bases, the J end by 2 bases, with 10 bases between. The CDR3 has 13 amino acids. Germline V gene lookup returns CDR1 KGHDR and CDR2 SFDVKD.

This clonotype was seen a few times. This chain links TRBV14 with TRBJ2-7, with D unresolved. Germline CDR1 reads SGHDN; CDR2 reads FVKESK. V lost 4 bases and J lost 4, with 14 bases in between. The CDR3 is 14 residues long. The DNA for the CDR3 is TGTGCCAGCAGCCCCGGACGGAGTCGGTACGAGCAGTACTTC. This encodes CASSPGRSRYEQYF.

This chain joins TRBV20-1 and TRBJ2-7, with TRBD2 matching 14 bases. Germline CDR1 is DFQATT and CDR2 is SNEGSKA (reference sequence). The CDR3 totals 14 residues. Germline trimming cut 6 bases from V and 6 bases from J; bases unmatched to any gene: 7. CDR3 bases: TGCAGTGCCACCCAGGGGACTAGCGGGGGCGAGCAGTACGTC. Translated: CSATQGTSGGEQYV.

This clonotype occurred a few times. DNA for the CDR3: TGTGCCAGCAGTTACGGACCCCCCCCGTTCGTGGATGGCTACACCTTC. It is translated as CASSYGPPPFVDGYTF. This chain uses TRBV6-5 with TRBJ1-2; D is unclear. Per the germline V gene, CDR1 is MNHEY and CDR2 is SVGAGI. CDR3 length: 16 residues. Trimming left V 2 bases short and J 6 bases short, with 19 bases between.

This clonotype has at least ten counts. This chain links TRBV7-2 with TRBJ2-6, with 9 bases fitting TRBD1. J was trimmed by 0 bases and V by 4 bases; bases with no gene match: 4. The CDR3 runs 17 residues. Per the germline V gene, CDR1 is SGHTA and CDR2 is FQGNSA. The CDR3 loop is CASSWGQGLSGANVLTF. The CDR3 DNA is TGTGCCAGCAGCTGGGGACAGGGACTCTCTGGGGCCAACGTCCTGACTTTC.

This clonotype was recorded a few times. This chain uses TRBV7-9 with TRBJ2-2, with 8 bases lining up with TRBD1. V was clipped by 3 bases and J by 3 bases; unmatched bases: 9. The CDR3 totals 17 residues. CDR1 is SEHNR, CDR2 FQNEAQ, per germline (reference sequence). The CDR3 nucleotides are TGTGCCAGCAGCTTCCGGACAGGGTCGACCTACACCGGGGAGCTGTTTTTT. It specifies CASSFRTGSTYTGELFF.

This clonotype was seen at least ten times. The rearrangement uses TRBV12-3 or TRBV12-4 and TRBJ2-7; TRBD1 aligns across 7 bases. CDR3 length equals 12 residues. Trimming took 2 bases from V and 6 from J; bases not matched to a gene: 1. The CDR3 nucleotides are TGTGCCAGCAGTTTAACAGGGGCCGAGCAGTACGTC. Amino acid sequence: CASSLTGAEQYV.